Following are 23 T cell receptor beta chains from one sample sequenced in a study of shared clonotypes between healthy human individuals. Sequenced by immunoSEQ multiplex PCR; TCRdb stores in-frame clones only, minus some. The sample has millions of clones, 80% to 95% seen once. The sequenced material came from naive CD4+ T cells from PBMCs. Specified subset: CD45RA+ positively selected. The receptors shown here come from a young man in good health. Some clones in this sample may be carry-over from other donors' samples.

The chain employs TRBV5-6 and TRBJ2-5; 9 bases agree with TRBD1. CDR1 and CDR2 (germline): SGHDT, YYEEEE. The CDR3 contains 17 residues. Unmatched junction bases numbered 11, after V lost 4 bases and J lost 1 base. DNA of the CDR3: TGTGCCAGCAGCATTAGGGTAGGGACAGGGTCCCAAGAGACCCAGTACTTC. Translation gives CASSIRVGTGSQETQYF.

This CDR3 is CASSFLTGARHEQFF. The CDR3 nucleotides are TGTGCCAGCAGCTTTCTAACAGGGGCTAGGCATGAGCAGTTCTTC. V is TRBV7-8 and J is TRBJ2-1; 7 bases map to TRBD1. V dropped 3 bases and J dropped 8; count of bases not matched to a gene: 10. Germline V gene lookup returns CDR1 SGHVS and CDR2 FQNEAQ. This CDR3 contains 15 residues.

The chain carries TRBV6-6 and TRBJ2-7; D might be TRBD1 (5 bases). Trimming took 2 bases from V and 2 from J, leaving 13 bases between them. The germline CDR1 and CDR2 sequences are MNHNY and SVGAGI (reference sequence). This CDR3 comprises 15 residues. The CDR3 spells CASSYGTGGTYEQYF. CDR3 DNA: TGTGCCAGCAGTTACGGTACAGGTGGGACCTACGAGCAGTACTTC.

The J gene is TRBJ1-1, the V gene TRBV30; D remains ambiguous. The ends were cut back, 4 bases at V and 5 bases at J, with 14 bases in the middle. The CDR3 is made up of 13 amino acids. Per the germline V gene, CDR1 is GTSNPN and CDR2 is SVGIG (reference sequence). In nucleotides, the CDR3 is TGTGCCTGGACGGGAGGGAGCGGTACTGAAGCTTTCTTT. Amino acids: CAWTGGSGTEAFF. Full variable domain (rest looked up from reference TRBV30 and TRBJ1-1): SQTIHQWPATLVQPVGSPLSLECTVEGTSNPNLYWYRQAAGRGLQLLFYSVGIGQISSEVPQNLSASRPQDRQFILSSKKLLLSDSGFYLCAWTGGSGTEAFFGQGTRLTVV.

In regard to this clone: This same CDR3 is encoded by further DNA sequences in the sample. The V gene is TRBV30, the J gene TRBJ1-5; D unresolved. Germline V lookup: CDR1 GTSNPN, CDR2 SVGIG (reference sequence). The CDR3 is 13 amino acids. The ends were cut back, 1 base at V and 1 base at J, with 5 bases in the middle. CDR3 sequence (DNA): TGTGCCTGGAGTGGGCAGAGCAATCAGCCCCAGCATTTT. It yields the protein CAWSGQSNQPQHF.

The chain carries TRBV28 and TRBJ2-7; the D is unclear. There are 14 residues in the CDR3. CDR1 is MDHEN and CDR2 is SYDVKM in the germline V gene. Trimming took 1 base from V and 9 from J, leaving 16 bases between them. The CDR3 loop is CASSLSDAQVLQYF. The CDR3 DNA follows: TGTGCCAGCAGTTTATCTGATGCGCAGGTCTTGCAGTACTTC. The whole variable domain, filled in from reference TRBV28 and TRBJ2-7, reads DVKVTQSSRYLVKRTGEKVFLECVQDMDHENMFWYRQDPGLGLRLIYFSYDVKMKEKGDIPEGYSVSREKKERFSLILESASTNQTSMYLCASSLSDAQVLQYFGPGTRLTVT.

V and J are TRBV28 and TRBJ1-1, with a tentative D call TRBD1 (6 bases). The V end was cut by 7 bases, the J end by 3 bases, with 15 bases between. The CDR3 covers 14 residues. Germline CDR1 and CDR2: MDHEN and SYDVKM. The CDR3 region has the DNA TGTGCCAGCAATGGGGGCGCTTACGACACTGAAGCTTTCTTT. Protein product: CASNGGAYDTEAFF.

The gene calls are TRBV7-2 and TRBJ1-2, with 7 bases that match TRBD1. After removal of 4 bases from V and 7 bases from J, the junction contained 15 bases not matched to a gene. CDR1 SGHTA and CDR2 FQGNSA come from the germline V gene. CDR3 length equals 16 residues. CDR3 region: CASSSVPQGLRLGYTF. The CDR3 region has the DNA TGTGCCAGCAGCTCCGTTCCACAGGGGCTTCGCCTTGGCTACACCTTC.

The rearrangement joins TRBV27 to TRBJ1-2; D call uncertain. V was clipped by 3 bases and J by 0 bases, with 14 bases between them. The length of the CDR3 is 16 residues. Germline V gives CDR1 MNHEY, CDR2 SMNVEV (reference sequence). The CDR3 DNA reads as TGTGCCAGCAGTTTTCACGGGCTCGGAACTAACTATGGCTACACCTTC. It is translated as CASSFHGLGTNYGYTF.

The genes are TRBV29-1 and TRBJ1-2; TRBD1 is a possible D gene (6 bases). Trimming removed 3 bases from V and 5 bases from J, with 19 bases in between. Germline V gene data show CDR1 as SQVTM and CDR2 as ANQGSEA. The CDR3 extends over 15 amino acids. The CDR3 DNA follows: TGCAGCGTTGACGAGGGTTGGGGGCTAGGGTATGGCTACACCTTC. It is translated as CSVDEGWGLGYGYTF.

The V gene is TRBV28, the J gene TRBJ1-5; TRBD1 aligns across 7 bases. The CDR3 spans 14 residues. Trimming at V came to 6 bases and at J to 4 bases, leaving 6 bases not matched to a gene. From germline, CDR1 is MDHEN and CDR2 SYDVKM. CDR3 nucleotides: TGTGCCAGCAGCCGGGACAGACTTAATCAGCCCCAGCATTTT. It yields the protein CASSRDRLNQPQHF.

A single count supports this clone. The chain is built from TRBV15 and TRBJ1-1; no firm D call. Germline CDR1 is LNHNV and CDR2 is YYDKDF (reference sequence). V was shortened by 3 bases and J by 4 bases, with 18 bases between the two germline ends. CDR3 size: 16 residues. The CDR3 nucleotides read TGTGCCACCAGCAGGACGGCCAGACTCGTGGCCACTGAAGCTTTCTTT. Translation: CATSRTARLVATEAFF.

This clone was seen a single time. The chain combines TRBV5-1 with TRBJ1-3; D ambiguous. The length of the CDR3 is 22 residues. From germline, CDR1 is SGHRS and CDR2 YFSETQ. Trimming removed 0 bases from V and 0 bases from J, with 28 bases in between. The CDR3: CASSLGWVTGFEETLSGNTIYF. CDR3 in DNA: TGCGCCAGCAGCTTGGGCTGGGTTACGGGATTCGAGGAGACCCTCTCTGGAAACACCATATATTTT.

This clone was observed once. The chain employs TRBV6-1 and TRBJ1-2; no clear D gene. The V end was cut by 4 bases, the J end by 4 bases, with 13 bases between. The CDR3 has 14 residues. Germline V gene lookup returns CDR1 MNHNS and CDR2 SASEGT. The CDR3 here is CASSGIGGRYGYTF. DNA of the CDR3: TGTGCCAGCAGTGGAATTGGCGGCCGCTATGGCTACACCTTC.

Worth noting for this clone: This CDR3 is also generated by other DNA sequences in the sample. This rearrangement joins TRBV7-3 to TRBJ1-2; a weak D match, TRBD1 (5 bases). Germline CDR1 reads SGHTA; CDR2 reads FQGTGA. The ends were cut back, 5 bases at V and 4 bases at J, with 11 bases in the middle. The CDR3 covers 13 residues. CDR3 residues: CASSPGTGYGYTF. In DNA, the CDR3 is TGTGCCAGCAGCCCCGGGACCGGCTATGGCTACACCTTC.

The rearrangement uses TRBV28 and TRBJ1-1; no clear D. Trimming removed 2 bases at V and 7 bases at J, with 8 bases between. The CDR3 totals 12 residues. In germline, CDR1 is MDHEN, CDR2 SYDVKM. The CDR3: CASSLEVGEAFF. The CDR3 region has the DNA TGTGCCAGCAGTTTAGAGGTCGGTGAAGCTTTCTTT. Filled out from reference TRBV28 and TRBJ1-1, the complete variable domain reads DVKVTQSSRYLVKRTGEKVFLECVQDMDHENMFWYRQDPGLGLRLIYFSYDVKMKEKGDIPEGYSVSREKKERFSLILESASTNQTSMYLCASSLEVGEAFFGQGTRLTVV.

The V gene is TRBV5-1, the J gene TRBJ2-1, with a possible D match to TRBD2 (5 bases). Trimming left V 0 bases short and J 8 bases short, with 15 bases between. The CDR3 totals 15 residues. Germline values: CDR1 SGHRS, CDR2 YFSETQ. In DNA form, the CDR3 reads TGCGCCAGCAGCTTGGCCGCGGGTTTGGGCTATGAGCAGTTCTTC. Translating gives CASSLAAGLGYEQFF. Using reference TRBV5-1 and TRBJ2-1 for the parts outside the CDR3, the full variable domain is KAGVTQTPRYLIKTRGQQVTLSCSPISGHRSVSWYQQTPGQGLQFLFEYFSETQRNKGNFPGRFSGRQFSNSRSEMNVSTLELGDSALYLCASSLAAGLGYEQFFGPGTRLTVL.

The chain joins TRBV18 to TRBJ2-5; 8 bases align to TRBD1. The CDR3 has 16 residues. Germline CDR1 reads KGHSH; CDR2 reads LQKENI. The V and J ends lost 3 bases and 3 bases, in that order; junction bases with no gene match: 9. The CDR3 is CASSPQLGQGKETQYF. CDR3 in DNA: TGTGCCAGCTCACCCCAGCTAGGACAGGGAAAAGAGACCCAGTACTTC.

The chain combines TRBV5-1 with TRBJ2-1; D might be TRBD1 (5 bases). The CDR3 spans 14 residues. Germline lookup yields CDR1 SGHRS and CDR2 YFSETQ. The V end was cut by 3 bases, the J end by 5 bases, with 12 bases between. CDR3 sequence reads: CASSSRQRNNEQFF. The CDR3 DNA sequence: TGCGCCAGCAGCTCTCGACAGAGAAACAATGAGCAGTTCTTC.

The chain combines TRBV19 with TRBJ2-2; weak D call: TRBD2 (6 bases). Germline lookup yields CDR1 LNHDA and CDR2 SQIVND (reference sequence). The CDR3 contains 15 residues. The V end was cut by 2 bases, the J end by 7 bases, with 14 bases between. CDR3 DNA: TGTGCCAGTAGTATATCTGCTAGCGCATTCGGGGAGCTGTTTTTT. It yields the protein CASSISASAFGELFF.

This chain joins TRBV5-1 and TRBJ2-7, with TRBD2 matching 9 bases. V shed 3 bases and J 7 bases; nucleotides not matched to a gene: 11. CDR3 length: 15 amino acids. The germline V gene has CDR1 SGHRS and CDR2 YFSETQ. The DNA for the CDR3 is TGCGCCAGCAGCTACGGGGATCTAGCGGGGCAGGAGCAGTACTTC. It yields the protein CASSYGDLAGQEQYF.

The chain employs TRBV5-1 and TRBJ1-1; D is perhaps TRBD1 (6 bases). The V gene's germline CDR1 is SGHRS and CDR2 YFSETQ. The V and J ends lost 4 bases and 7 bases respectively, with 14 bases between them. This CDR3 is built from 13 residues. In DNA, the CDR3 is TGCGCCAGCAGCATCGGACAGACCAATGAAGCTTTCTTT. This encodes CASSIGQTNEAFF.

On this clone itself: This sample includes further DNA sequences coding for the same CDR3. The CDR3 region is CASSLTYTEAFF. The CDR3 DNA sequence: TGTGCCAGCAGTTTAACGTACACTGAAGCTTTCTTT. The chain recombines TRBV28 with TRBJ1-1; no definite D call. The V gene lost 2 bases and the J gene lost 3 bases, with 4 bases spanning the gap. Germline CDR1 reads MDHEN; CDR2 reads SYDVKM. The CDR3 has 12 residues.